Shown below are 23 T cell receptor beta chains from a single sample sequenced in a study of high-grade serous ovarian cancer treatment subgroups (dated by TCRdb to the early 2020s). The protocol used for the library was the immunoSEQ multiplex PCR assay. What TCRdb holds here is the immuneACCESS table cut down to in-frame rearrangements. Part of the clones is not present; checked against another copy, under half of the missing clones reflect an unresolved V gene, and the others are unexplained. This sample comprises roughly 5,300 clones, roughly 75% of them detected only once. Clones ranked in the top ten supply about 6% of the sample. Tumor samples were obtained before definitive surgery or chemotherapy. The sequencing input was tumor tissue. The receptors were sampled from a human patient with high-grade serous ovarian cancer.

The chain carries TRBV4-2 and TRBJ1-2; tentatively, D is TRBD1 (5 bases). CDR3 length equals 16 residues. V was shortened by 0 bases and J by 4 bases, with 15 bases between the two germline ends. From germline, CDR1 is LGHNA and CDR2 YNFKEQ. CDR3 sequence (DNA): TGTGCCAGCAGCCAAGATCATCACGCGGGGGGCTATGGCTACACCTTC. This codes for CASSQDHHAGGYGYTF.

V and J are TRBV30 and TRBJ2-1; possible D gene TRBD2, 5 bases. V was cut by 8 bases and J by 7 bases, with 15 bases left in between. The CDR3 sequence is 12 residues long. Germline loops: CDR1 GTSNPN, CDR2 SVGIG (reference sequence). CDR3 residues: CARGMSLNEQFF. The CDR3 DNA reads as TGTGCCCGGGGTATGTCTCTAAATGAGCAGTTCTTC. The full variable domain, rest sourced from reference TRBV30 and TRBJ2-1, is SQTIHQWPATLVQPVGSPLSLECTVEGTSNPNLYWYRQAAGRGLQLLFYSVGIGQISSEVPQNLSASRPQDRQFILSSKKLLLSDSGFYLCARGMSLNEQFFGPGTRLTVL.

This clone was found a few times. The rearrangement joins TRBV4-1 to TRBJ1-1, with TRBD1 matching over 8 bases. The CDR3 is 17 amino acids. V dropped 0 bases and J dropped 0; count of bases not matched to a gene: 6. The V gene's germline CDR1 is MGHRA and CDR2 YSYEKL. In DNA, the CDR3 is TGCGCCAGCAGCCAAGATCGGGCAGGGGGCATGAACACTGAAGCTTTCTTT. This gives the protein CASSQDRAGGMNTEAFF.

The chain carries TRBV11-3 and TRBJ2-5; D is unresolved. CDR1 and CDR2 from the germline V gene are SGHNT and YENEEA. V lost 5 bases to trimming and J lost 0 bases, with 4 bases between them. CDR3 size: 12 residues. CDR3 in DNA: TGTGCCAGCAGCCCGAACCAAGAGACCCAGTACTTC. Translating it yields CASSPNQETQYF.

This clone is a singleton in its sample. The rearrangement uses TRBV7-9 and TRBJ1-1, with 8 bases identical to TRBD1. The CDR3 covers 14 residues. Germline V gene data show CDR1 as SEHNR and CDR2 as FQNEAQ (reference sequence). Trimming removed 4 bases from V and 3 bases from J; junction bases left unmatched: 4. CDR3 protein: CASSSTGGDTEAFF. CDR3 nucleotide sequence: TGTGCCAGCAGCTCCACAGGGGGGGACACTGAAGCTTTCTTT.

This clone showed up just once. The V gene is TRBV2, the J gene TRBJ2-6, with TRBD2 identical over 14 bases. The CDR3 has 17 residues. Trimming at V came to 5 bases and at J to 4 bases, leaving 4 bases not matched to a gene. Germline CDR1 SNHLY, CDR2 FYNNEI. In DNA form, the CDR3 reads TGTGCCAGCAGTCGACTAGCGGGGGGGCCGGGGGCCAACGTCCTGACTTTC. Translated: CASSRLAGGPGANVLTF. Looking up the rest from reference TRBV2 and TRBJ2-6 gives the full variable domain: EPEVTQTPSHQVTQMGQEVILRCVPISNHLYFYWYRQILGQKVEFLVSFYNNEISEKSEIFDDQFSVERPDGSNFTLKIRSTKLEDSAMYFCASSRLAGGPGANVLTFGAGSRLTVL.

This clone has only a few counts. The chain joins TRBV6-5 to TRBJ2-7; TRBD1 agrees at 10 bases. This CDR3 contains 14 residues. Looked up from germline, CDR1 is MNHEY and CDR2 is SVGAGI. Trimming cost V 5 bases and J 3 bases; bases outside gene matches: 4. The CDR3 region has the DNA TGTGCCAGCAGTCTAAGGGACAGGGGCTACGAGCAGTACTTC. Its translation is CASSLRDRGYEQYF.

V usage is TRBV6-1 and J usage is TRBJ1-2; a weak D match, TRBD1 (6 bases). The V and J ends lost 2 bases and 4 bases respectively, with 8 bases between them. The CDR3 sequence is 13 residues long. The germline CDR1 and CDR2 sequences are MNHNS and SASEGT. The CDR3 nucleotides are TGTGCCAGCAGTGAATGGACAGTCTATGGCTACACCTTC. This codes for CASSEWTVYGYTF.

V is TRBV7-2 and J is TRBJ2-3; unclear D gene. Per germline, CDR1 SGHTA and CDR2 FQGNSA. The CDR3 has 13 amino acids. Trimming left V 5 bases short and J 9 bases short, with 15 bases between. This CDR3 is CASSGVAVTTQYF. DNA of the CDR3: TGTGCCAGCAGCGGGGTGGCAGTCACAACGCAGTATTTT. Full variable domain (rest looked up from reference TRBV7-2 and TRBJ2-3): GAGVSQSPSNKVTEKGKDVELRCDPISGHTALYWYRQSLGQGLEFLIYFQGNSAPDKSGLPSDRFSAERTGGSVSTLTIQRTQQEDSAVYLCASSGVAVTTQYFGPGTRLTVL.

As concerns this clone: The junction does not match germline at one end; this may be a read error. The rearrangement links TRBV11-3 to TRBJ1-2; 10 positions match TRBD1. Germline assignment: CDR1 SGHNT and CDR2 YENEEA. The CDR3 runs to 13 residues. As DNA, the CDR3 is TGTGCCAGCAGCTCCAAATGGACAGGGGGGATCGAGTTC. Its translation is CASSSKWTGGIEF.

This chain connects TRBV4-3 to TRBJ2-5; D perhaps matches TRBD1 (6 bases). Germline V gives CDR1 LGHNA, CDR2 YSLEER. V was pared by 1 base and J by 0 bases, with 15 bases between. The CDR3 is 17 residues long. DNA for the CDR3: TGCGCCAGCAGCCAAGGAGGACAGAGGAAGTACCAAGAGACCCAGTACTTC. Translated, it gives CASSQGGQRKYQETQYF.

The V gene is TRBV19, the J gene TRBJ2-7; D may be TRBD1 (6 bases). V was trimmed by 7 bases and J by 4 bases, leaving 20 bases between them. The CDR3 has 15 residues. CDR1 and CDR2 from the germline V gene are LNHDA and SQIVND (reference sequence). The CDR3: CASIETGPTPYEQYF. The CDR3 DNA reads TGTGCCAGTATCGAGACAGGCCCGACCCCTTACGAGCAGTACTTC.

The CDR3 loop is CASSKQGTQPQHF. The CDR3 DNA reads TGTGCCAGCAGTAAACAGGGAACCCAGCCCCAGCATTTT. The chain uses TRBV6-1 and TRBJ1-5; tentative D call: TRBD1 (6 bases). CDR3 length: 13 amino acids. CDR1 and CDR2 from the germline V gene are MNHNS and SASEGT. V was shortened by 5 bases and J by 7 bases, with 12 bases between the two germline ends.

The chain joins TRBV11-2 to TRBJ1-1; D is possibly TRBD1 (5 bases). Germline V CDR1 and CDR2: SGHAT, FQNNGV. CDR3 length equals 15 residues. Trimming pared 1 base from V and 3 bases from J, leaving 12 bases between. This chain's CDR3 is CASSLAPTDYTEAFF. The CDR3 nucleotides read TGTGCCAGCAGCTTAGCCCCGACAGACTACACTGAAGCTTTCTTT.

The rearrangement joins TRBV6-1 to TRBJ1-1; D not resolved. Trimming removed 3 bases at V and 7 bases at J, with 12 bases between. The CDR3 is made up of 13 amino acids. CDR1 MNHNS and CDR2 SASEGT come from the germline V gene. The chain's CDR3 is CASSEAMMVEAFF. The CDR3 DNA reads as TGTGCCAGCAGTGAGGCTATGATGGTTGAAGCTTTCTTT.

This chain uses TRBV5-1 with TRBJ2-7; D is possibly TRBD1 or TRBD2 (5 bases each). Germline V lookup: CDR1 SGHRS, CDR2 YFSETQ. The CDR3 runs 12 residues. Trimming cost V 4 bases and J 7 bases, with 12 bases left between them. As DNA, the CDR3 is TGCGCCAGCAGCACCGGGACCGGTGAGCAGTACTTC. It codes for CASSTGTGEQYF.

V usage is TRBV5-1 and J usage is TRBJ2-1; TRBD1 matches 8 bases. The CDR3 consists of 16 residues. V dropped 0 bases and J dropped 3; count of bases not matched to a gene: 5. Per germline, CDR1 SGHRS and CDR2 YFSETQ. Here the CDR3 reads CASSLGQGAGYNEQFF. The DNA of the CDR3 is TGCGCCAGCAGCTTGGGGCAGGGGGCTGGCTACAATGAGCAGTTCTTC. Supplemented by reference TRBV5-1 and TRBJ2-1, the full variable domain reads KAGVTQTPRYLIKTRGQQVTLSCSPISGHRSVSWYQQTPGQGLQFLFEYFSETQRNKGNFPGRFSGRQFSNSRSEMNVSTLELGDSALYLCASSLGQGAGYNEQFFGPGTRLTVL.

The chain recombines TRBV5-5 with TRBJ1-1; 7 bases align to TRBD1. The J segment lost 6 bases and the V segment lost 0 bases, leaving 5 bases of the junction unmatched. In germline, CDR1 is SGHKS, CDR2 YYEKEE (reference sequence). The CDR3 contains 14 residues. The CDR3 is CASSLGHRGAEAFF. The CDR3 DNA reads as TGTGCCAGCAGCTTGGGTCACAGGGGCGCTGAAGCTTTCTTT.

The CDR3 DNA sequence: TGCGCCAGCAGCCGAGGACAGGGAGACACCGGGGAGCTGTTTTTT. Protein product: CASSRGQGDTGELFF. The chain couples TRBV5-1 to TRBJ2-2; 8 bases are a match to TRBD1. Germline V gene lookup returns CDR1 SGHRS and CDR2 YFSETQ. V shed 4 bases and J 3 bases; nucleotides not matched to a gene: 5. CDR3 length: 15 amino acids.

The chain combines TRBV7-3 with TRBJ1-1; TRBD1 matches 8 bases. Germline assignment: CDR1 SGHTA and CDR2 FQGTGA. Germline trimming cut 5 bases from V and 5 bases from J; bases unmatched to any gene: 4. This CDR3 has 13 residues. The CDR3 region is CASSRTGSTEAFF. For the CDR3, the DNA is TGTGCCAGCAGCCGGACAGGGAGTACTGAAGCTTTCTTT.

Details on this clone: The same CDR3 is also encoded by other DNA sequences in this sample. The CDR3 region is CASSLGLASTDTQYF. CDR3 coding DNA: TGTGCCAGCAGCTTAGGGCTAGCTAGCACAGATACGCAGTATTTT. This chain connects TRBV7-7 to TRBJ2-3; a possible D gene is TRBD2 (5 bases). This CDR3 comprises 15 residues. Germline CDR1 reads SSHAT; CDR2 reads FNYEAQ (reference sequence). V was shortened by 1 base and J by 0 bases, with 8 bases between the two germline ends.

This clone is a singleton in its sample. The chain carries TRBV10-3 and TRBJ1-3; a possible D gene is TRBD1 (6 bases). Germline V CDR1 and CDR2: ENHRY, SYGVKD. V shed 0 bases and J shed 2 bases, with 14 bases lying between them. This CDR3 is built from 17 residues. The CDR3 DNA follows: TGTGCCATCAGTGAGTCGAGTAGGGGGATTGCTGGAAACACCATATATTTT. Residues: CAISESSRGIAGNTIYF.

The chain's CDR3 is CASSPRQGPNEKLFF. The CDR3 DNA reads TGTGCCAGCAGCCCACGACAGGGACCTAATGAAAAACTGTTTTTT. The chain employs TRBV7-9 and TRBJ1-4, with TRBD1 identical over 7 bases. CDR3 length: 15 amino acids. Germline trimming cut 5 bases from V and 3 bases from J; bases unmatched to any gene: 6. From germline, CDR1 is SEHNR and CDR2 FQNEAQ (reference sequence).